Only a few counts were recorded for the clone carrying this T cell receptor (beta chain). As originally analysed: Cell counts per sample came from amplifying reference gene primers. Measured with immunoSEQ multiplex PCR; TCRdb has only the in-frame clones, and not every one. That table supplies the V and J calls and clone size; D and trimming were determined from the DNA. The sample includes about 76,000 clones, roughly three quarters of them seen just once. Germline CDR1 reads LGHNT; CDR2 reads FRNRAP. CDR3 length equals 14 residues. The ends lost 2 bases at V and 6 bases at J; junction bases unmatched: 2. These data come from a study of blood T cell repertoires in COVID-19. The wider study: The United States, Italy and Spain supplied acute and convalescent COVID-19 samples. The cDNA or gDNA used as material had been derived from T cells, B-cell-depleted T cells, or PBMCs.

The origin of this receptor is a man in his 70s with acute or convalescent COVID-19. What was sequenced was peripheral blood. The genes are TRBV12-5 and TRBJ2-2; 8 nucleotides line up with TRBD2. CDR3 sequence: CASGLSGGAGELFF. The DNA of the CDR3 is TGTGCTAGTGGTTTGAGCGGGGGAGCCGGGGAGCTGTTTTTT. Together with reference TRBV12-5 and TRBJ2-2, the CDR3 gives the full variable domain: DARVTQTPRHKVTEMGQEVTMRCQPILGHNTVFWYRQTMMQGLELLAYFRNRAPLDDSGMPKDRFSAEMPDATLATLKIQPSEPRDSAVYFCASGLSGGAGELFFGEGSRLTVL.